This passage covers 23 T cell receptor beta chains from one sample sequenced in a study of memory CD4+ T cells and cytomegalovirus serostatus. The sort gate was single viable CD3+CD4+CD8-CD45RO+ cells for memory CD4+ T cells. The table came from immunoSEQ multiplex PCR; TCRdb's copy has only in-frame clones and leaves some out. The sample carries about 50,000 clones, 82% recorded once. Sequencing was done on a sample of memory CD4+ T cells from blood. All receptors derive from an adult in good health and CMV-seronegative.

This chain links TRBV11-1 with TRBJ2-5; 8 bases agree with TRBD2. This CDR3 contains 15 residues. Trimming removed 6 bases from V and 0 bases from J; junction bases left unmatched: 6. Per germline, CDR1 SGHAT and CDR2 FQDESV (reference sequence). The CDR3, as DNA: TGTGCCAGCAGAACTAGCGGATCGTACCAAGAGACCCAGTACTTC. This encodes CASRTSGSYQETQYF.

This clone was detected once. The rearrangement uses TRBV19 and TRBJ1-5, with 7 bases lining up with TRBD1. The germline V gene has CDR1 LNHDA and CDR2 SQIVND (reference sequence). The CDR3 totals 14 residues. With 6 bases clipped from V and 4 bases from J, the junction kept 6 bases outside the gene matches. CDR3 loop: CASREGTDNQPQHF. The DNA for the CDR3 is TGTGCCAGTAGAGAAGGGACAGATAATCAGCCCCAGCATTTT.

The chain combines TRBV5-8 with TRBJ2-6; 9 bases are shared with TRBD1. The CDR3 totals 16 residues. Germline trimming cut 4 bases from V and 4 bases from J; bases unmatched to any gene: 6. The germline V gene encodes CDR1 SGHTS and CDR2 YDEGEE. CDR3 bases: TGTGCCAGCAGCGCGACCGGGACAGGGGGGGCCAACGTCCTGACTTTC. Translated, it gives CASSATGTGGANVLTF. Supplemented by reference TRBV5-8 and TRBJ2-6, the full variable domain reads EAGVTQSPTHLIKTRGQQATLRCSPISGHTSVYWYQQALGLGLQFLLWYDEGEERNRGNFPPRFSGRQFPNYSSELNVNALELEDSALYLCASSATGTGGANVLTFGAGSRLTVL.

This chain links TRBV9 with TRBJ2-7; D is ambiguous. Trimming stripped 0 bases from V and 4 bases from J, with 17 bases between. The CDR3 contains 16 residues. Germline-derived CDR1 and CDR2 are SGDLS and YYNGEE. The CDR3 here is CASSVGAGHLVYEQYF. The CDR3 nucleotides are TGTGCCAGCAGCGTAGGGGCCGGGCACCTGGTTTACGAGCAGTACTTC.

The gene calls are TRBV19 and TRBJ1-5, with D tentatively TRBD1 (5 bases). The CDR3 spans 15 residues. Looked up from germline, CDR1 is LNHDA and CDR2 is SQIVND (reference sequence). Trimming removed 7 bases at V and 0 bases at J, with 13 bases between. The CDR3: CASKKGRNSNQPQHF. CDR3 nucleotide sequence: TGTGCCAGTAAGAAGGGGCGAAATAGCAATCAGCCCCAGCATTTT.

This clone was picked up one time. The V and J genes are TRBV29-1 and TRBJ2-5, with TRBD2 as a possible D gene (6 bases). The CDR3 has 17 amino acids. Germline values: CDR1 SQVTM, CDR2 ANQGSEA. The V end lost 3 bases, the J end lost 5 bases, and 25 bases lay between the germline ends. The CDR3 region is CSVESNLGTSGFETQYF. CDR3 nucleotides: TGCAGCGTTGAGTCTAATTTGGGGACTTCGGGGTTTGAGACCCAGTACTTC.

This clone was counted between two and nine times. CDR3 amino acids: CAPDRGAYNEQFF. CDR3 sequence (DNA): TGTGCCCCCGACAGGGGCGCCTACAATGAGCAGTTCTTC. The chain couples TRBV19 to TRBJ2-1; 8 nucleotides align to TRBD1. CDR1 and CDR2 (germline): LNHDA, SQIVND (reference sequence). The CDR3 is 13 residues long. V was pared by 11 bases and J by 2 bases, with 5 bases of the junction left unmatched.

This clone was recorded a few times. This chain joins TRBV6-1 and TRBJ1-6; no clear D. This CDR3 comprises 14 residues. V gave up 8 bases and J gave up 6 bases, with 14 bases separating them. Germline CDR1 MNHNS, CDR2 SASEGT. The CDR3 here is CASSITELNSPLHF. CDR3 DNA: TGTGCCAGCTCGATAACAGAGCTTAATTCACCCCTCCACTTT.

The chain links TRBV5-1 to TRBJ1-3, with a tentative D call TRBD1 (5 bases). The V gene's germline CDR1 is SGHRS and CDR2 YFSETQ. The CDR3 runs 15 residues. The V and J ends lost 2 bases and 2 bases respectively, with 11 bases between them. Here the CDR3 reads CASSLIQGAGNTIYF. DNA for the CDR3: TGCGCCAGCAGCTTAATTCAGGGAGCTGGAAACACCATATATTTT. The variable domain in full, with the rest retrieved from reference TRBV5-1 and TRBJ1-3, is KAGVTQTPRYLIKTRGQQVTLSCSPISGHRSVSWYQQTPGQGLQFLFEYFSETQRNKGNFPGRFSGRQFSNSRSEMNVSTLELGDSALYLCASSLIQGAGNTIYFGEGSWLTVV.

The chain joins TRBV28 to TRBJ2-5; 9 bases agree with TRBD1. Germline loops: CDR1 MDHEN, CDR2 SYDVKM. CDR3 length: 15 residues. With V trimmed by 4 bases and J by 4 bases, 7 bases remained unmatched. The CDR3 region is CASSSRDRVTETQYF. The CDR3 bases are TGTGCCAGCAGTTCCCGGGACAGGGTCACAGAGACCCAGTACTTC.

V and J are TRBV11-2 and TRBJ1-1; TRBD1 agrees at 9 bases. The junction had 4 bases not matched to a gene; V was cut back by 5 bases and J by 3 bases. The CDR3 length is 14 residues. Germline V lookup: CDR1 SGHAT, CDR2 FQNNGV. CDR3 coding DNA: TGTGCCAGCAGCCCCCGGGACAGGGACACTGAAGCTTTCTTT. It yields the protein CASSPRDRDTEAFF.

V usage is TRBV28 and J usage is TRBJ1-2; D possibly corresponds to TRBD1 (6 bases). This CDR3 spans 15 amino acids. Trimming left V 3 bases short and J 8 bases short, with 19 bases between. CDR1 and CDR2 (germline): MDHEN, SYDVKM. In DNA, the CDR3 is TGTGCCAGCAGTTTCCAGGACAGTCCCATAAGGGGCTACACCTTC. This encodes CASSFQDSPIRGYTF.

This chain connects TRBV29-1 to TRBJ1-1, with a weak D call TRBD1 (6 bases). Trimming left V 7 bases short and J 4 bases short, with 16 bases between. In germline, CDR1 is SQVTM, CDR2 ANQGSEA. CDR3 size: 13 residues. This CDR3 is CSGLPDRFTEAFF. Here the CDR3 DNA reads TGCAGCGGTTTGCCCGACAGGTTCACTGAAGCTTTCTTT.

V is TRBV5-1 and J is TRBJ2-7; 8 bases align to TRBD1. V was pared by 2 bases and J by 3 bases, with 13 bases of the junction left unmatched. Germline-derived CDR1 and CDR2 are SGHRS and YFSETQ. The CDR3 loop spans 17 amino acids. The CDR3 protein is CASSFGLPGTGNYEQYF. The CDR3 DNA reads as TGCGCCAGCAGCTTTGGACTGCCCGGGACAGGAAACTACGAGCAGTACTTC.

The rearrangement joins TRBV30 to TRBJ1-6, with D unresolved. CDR1 GTSNPN and CDR2 SVGIG come from the germline V gene (reference sequence). The length of the CDR3 is 13 residues. V lost 4 bases, J lost 7 bases, and 11 bases lay in between. The CDR3 region has the DNA TGTGCCTGGATGTTCTCTAGGAATTCACCCCTCCACTTT. As protein: CAWMFSRNSPLHF.

J is TRBJ1-4 and V is TRBV2; possibly TRBD1 for D (6 bases). This CDR3 has 13 amino acids. The germline gives CDR1 SNHLY, CDR2 FYNNEI. Trimming took 5 bases from V and 6 from J, leaving 10 bases between them. The CDR3 bases are TGTGCCAGCAGTACAGAGGGGGATGAAAAACTGTTTTTT. Its protein is CASSTEGDEKLFF.

J is TRBJ2-1 and V is TRBV18; D not resolved. The CDR3 runs 16 residues. V was clipped by 2 bases and J by 0 bases, with 11 bases between them. The germline gives CDR1 KGHSH, CDR2 LQKENI. The CDR3 nucleotides are TGTGCCAGCTCACCATCATCAGCCGACTCCTACAATGAGCAGTTCTTC. This codes for CASSPSSADSYNEQFF.

The chain joins TRBV14 to TRBJ2-7; D gene unclear. There are 16 residues in the CDR3. The V gene lost 5 bases and the J gene lost 4 bases, with 21 bases spanning the gap. The germline V gene encodes CDR1 SGHDN and CDR2 FVKESK. The chain's CDR3 is CASSLRRSSVPYEQYF. The CDR3 coding sequence is TGTGCCAGCAGCTTACGCCGGAGTTCTGTGCCATACGAGCAGTACTTC.

V and J are TRBV28 and TRBJ1-4; D is unclear. The germline V gene encodes CDR1 MDHEN and CDR2 SYDVKM. V was pared by 6 bases and J by 6 bases, with 8 bases between. The CDR3 is made up of 12 amino acids. Here the CDR3 reads CASSPGDEKLFF. In nucleotides, the CDR3 is TGTGCCAGCAGCCCCGGGGATGAAAAACTGTTTTTT.

The chain has TRBV11-1 and TRBJ2-2; 8 nucleotides match TRBD1. V lost 5 bases to trimming and J lost 4 bases; unmatched junction nucleotides: 6. Per germline, CDR1 SGHAT and CDR2 FQDESV (reference sequence). The CDR3 runs to 15 residues. CDR3 bases: TGTGCCAGCAGCCTAAGGACAGGGATCACCGGGGAGCTGTTTTTT. As protein: CASSLRTGITGELFF. Looking up the rest from reference TRBV11-1 and TRBJ2-2 gives the full variable domain: EAEVAQSPRYKITEKSQAVAFWCDPISGHATLYWYRQILGQGPELLVQFQDESVVDDSQLPKDRFSAERLKGVDSTLKIQPAELGDSAMYLCASSLRTGITGELFFGEGSRLTVL.

This clone was detected once. The J gene is TRBJ2-5, the V gene TRBV5-1; 10 bases are shared with TRBD2. V lost 3 bases to trimming and J lost 5 bases; unmatched junction nucleotides: 10. Per the germline V gene, CDR1 is SGHRS and CDR2 is YFSETQ. CDR3 length equals 16 residues. In nucleotides, the CDR3 is TGCGCCAGCAGCTCGGGGACTAGCGATCGGAGGGAGACCCAGTACTTC. Translating it yields CASSSGTSDRRETQYF. The full variable domain, completed using reference TRBV5-1 and TRBJ2-5, is KAGVTQTPRYLIKTRGQQVTLSCSPISGHRSVSWYQQTPGQGLQFLFEYFSETQRNKGNFPGRFSGRQFSNSRSEMNVSTLELGDSALYLCASSSGTSDRRETQYFGPGTRLLVL.

This chain joins TRBV10-3 and TRBJ1-1, with 10 bases fitting TRBD1. Germline-derived CDR1 and CDR2 are ENHRY and SYGVKD. CDR3 length: 14 residues. With 10 bases clipped from V and 6 bases from J, the junction kept 11 bases outside the gene matches. The CDR3 DNA reads TGTGCCACCGACCTGGGACAGGGGAGGTCTGAAGCTTTCTTT. It specifies CATDLGQGRSEAFF.

This clone showed up just a few times. The chain has TRBV7-3 and TRBJ1-1; the match to TRBD1 covers 7 bases. CDR1 is SGHTA and CDR2 is FQGTGA in the germline V gene. V gave up 5 bases and J gave up 2 bases; unmatched junction bases: 8. The CDR3 runs 15 residues. DNA of the CDR3: TGTGCCAGCAGCCCCGGGACAGCGGCTAACACTGAAGCTTTCTTT. Protein: CASSPGTAANTEAFF.